Included here is one T cell receptor (beta chain) sequence, with context. Its antigen remains undetermined. One base away there is no much larger clone; base qualities are not given. Healthy HIV-negative adults with no recently reported acute infections or vaccinations were included as donors. Every donor was a Caucasian adult living in Nashville, Tennessee, USA. CD4+ T cells were enriched through magnetic negative selection, after which naive cells were positively selected on CD45RA and the remaining negative fraction served as the memory subset. After blood collection by leukapheresis, PBMCs were isolated using Ficoll-Histopaque density gradient centrifugation and then cryopreserved in the vapor phase of liquid nitrogen. Purity and quantity of every magnetically sorted T cell population were checked by analytical flow cytometry. Genomic DNA was isolated from every sorted fraction and measured by UV absorbance on a Nanodrop 2000c.

This specimen comes from a study of shared clonotypes between healthy human individuals (dated by TCRdb to the early 2020s). As for the study more broadly: A few men and a couple of women, aged 18 to 49 years, made up the cohort. Per donor, three plates each were used for CD4 naive and CD4 memory, two for CD8 naive, and one for CD8 memory. To estimate repertoire size and how much clonotypes are shared between individuals, the study performed deep sequencing of blood TCR repertoires from 4 to 6 healthy adults. To increase sequencing depth and limit assay-specific biases, TCR repertoire library preparation and sequencing were carried out by different laboratories using diverse techniques. Leukapheresis yielded between about 0.9 and 10 billion PBMCs per donor. What the work shows at the level of the full study, not this receptor alone: Based on pairwise subsampling, the degree of clonotype sharing among donors was expected to be affected by sequencing depth. Rarefaction of sorted-subset datasets indicated incomplete sequencing despite the large sequencing depth. Across several donors, 4.5% to 6.5% of naive CD4, around 3.3% of naive CD8, around 2.1% of memory CD4, and under 0.45% of memory CD8 clonotypes were shared. Because the study included a small number of donors, the genetic and exposure-history diversity represented was limited. Compared with non-shared clonotypes, clonotypes shared by all four sorted-subset donors had higher generation probabilities. Larger estimated clonotype richness was generally found for naive subsets than for memory subsets. Sampling was restricted to blood, and TCR repertoires in tissues likely differ from the TCR repertoires found in blood.

TCR CDR3 regions were amplified from genomic DNA by multiplex PCR using the deep immunoSEQ assay. Extracted genomic DNA from each cell subset was spread evenly across all wells of several immunoSEQ 96-well plates, with each plate serving as a replicate. Each replicate PCR for sorted subsets received about 200 ng genomic DNA, equal to some 32,000 T cell genomes. Purified libraries were quantified with a Qubit 3.0 fluorometer, sized on a Bioanalyzer 2100, and re-quantified with the KAPA Library Quantification kit. A separate single-read 150-cycle Illumina NextSeq 550 flow cell was used to sequence each immunoSEQ 96-well plate. Per the original workflow: Because the immunoSEQ output included only junctional sequences and no quality scores, the filtering could not be the same as the filtering used for full-length reads. Sequences were annotated with PyIR, a Python wrapper for IgBLAST v1.9, using IMGT germline references to assign V/J genes and CDR3. Reads with weak V/J assignments (E-value above 1e-6), missing CDR3, stop codons, out-of-frame junctions, or ambiguous translated residues were removed. A V3J clonotype was defined by an identical inferred V gene, J gene, and CDR3 amino acid sequence. Percentage overlap between repertoires was calculated by dividing the number of shared unique clonotypes by the size of the smaller repertoire. Repertoire richness was assessed with RTK rarefaction, the Chao1 estimator, and Recon v2.1 estimates of unobserved clonotypes. Generation probabilities for all TCRbeta clonotypes obtained by the gDNA method from four donors were computed using OLGA. In TCRdb, the immuneACCESS table is reduced to in-frame sequences with V and J assigned. These tables do not hold every clone; where another copy was compared, an unresolved V gene accounts for under half, and the others remain unexplained. Clone size and the V and J calls come from that table; the DNA yielded D and trimming. This sample is represented by over a million clones; roughly 96% of them were singletons. The leading ten clones occupy over 1% of the sample.

V trim: 0 bases; J trim: 5 bases; unmatched bases: 11. CDR1 and CDR2, looked up from the germline V gene, are SGDLS and YYNGEE. From the cysteine through the phenylalanine, the CDR3 covers 17 amino acids. The entry retains the CDR3 DNA only, 51 bases that are in frame from base 1. This sequence was found in a young man in good health. The sequenced material came from naive CD4+ T cells sorted from blood. The sample's cell subset or site label is to be understood as: CD45RA+ positively selected. The chain is assembled from TRBV9 and TRBJ2-7; 10 middle bases align to TRBD1. The CDR3 sequence is CASSVAIRQGAGDEQYF. The nucleotide sequence is given as TGTGCCAGCAGCGTAGCAATTCGACAGGGGGCGGGAGACGAGCAGTACTTC.